This passage covers 20 T cell receptor beta chains from one sample sequenced in a study of blood T cell repertoires in COVID-19. Sequenced by immunoSEQ multiplex PCR; TCRdb stores in-frame clones only, minus some. The sample consists of 350,000 to 550,000 clones, roughly 87% of them appearing once. Sequenced sample: PBMCs or T cells enriched from blood (not recorded which). Receptor source: a woman under 30 with acute COVID-19.

This chain uses TRBV27 with TRBJ1-5, with 7 bases lining up with TRBD1. The CDR3 sequence is 14 residues long. From germline, CDR1 is MNHEY and CDR2 SMNVEV (reference sequence). Trimming at V came to 5 bases and at J to 2 bases, leaving 3 bases not matched to a gene. CDR3 nucleotide sequence: TGTGCCAGCAGTGTAACAGGGGGCAATCAGCCCCAGCATTTT. The encoded protein is CASSVTGGNQPQHF.

The rearrangement joins TRBV9 to TRBJ1-2, with D perhaps TRBD1 (6 bases). The CDR3 loop spans 12 amino acids. From germline, CDR1 is SGDLS and CDR2 YYNGEE. The V end was cut by 0 bases, the J end by 7 bases, with 7 bases between. The CDR3 DNA reads TGTGCCAGCAGCGTAGGGGGGCCTGGCTACACCTTC. It is translated as CASSVGGPGYTF.

The chain uses TRBV10-3 and TRBJ1-5; the match to TRBD1 covers 11 bases. The germline V gene has CDR1 ENHRY and CDR2 SYGVKD. The CDR3 totals 13 residues. J was trimmed by 10 bases and V by 6 bases; bases with no gene match: 5. The CDR3 sequence: CAISGTGGGPQHF. CDR3 DNA sequence: TGTGCCATCAGCGGGACAGGGGGAGGCCCCCAGCATTTT.

Points on this clone: The junction does not match germline at one end; this may be a read error. This chain links TRBV4-3 with TRBJ2-7, with D unclear. The CDR3 length is 11 residues. From germline, CDR1 is LGHNA and CDR2 YSLEER. CDR3 loop: CASSQNYGQYF. CDR3 DNA sequence: TGCGCCAGCAGCCAAAATTACGGGCAGTACTTC.

J is TRBJ2-5 and V is TRBV11-2; D unclear. Trimming removed 5 bases at V and 1 base at J, with 14 bases between. CDR3 length equals 15 residues. Germline-derived CDR1 and CDR2 are SGHAT and FQNNGV. Here the CDR3 reads CASSLLQASQETQYF. In DNA, the CDR3 is TGTGCCAGCAGCCTTCTTCAGGCGTCCCAAGAGACCCAGTACTTC.

CDR3 bases: TGTGCCAGCAGTACCCCGGGACAGCCCTATGGCTACACCTTC. Protein sequence: CASSTPGQPYGYTF. The rearrangement joins TRBV27 to TRBJ1-2, with 7 bases fitting TRBD1. The CDR3 covers 14 residues. Per germline, CDR1 MNHEY and CDR2 SMNVEV (reference sequence). The ends lost 5 bases at V and 4 bases at J; junction bases unmatched: 7.

This sequence joins TRBV7-9 and TRBJ1-1, with D maybe TRBD1 (5 bases). Trimming left V 2 bases short and J 7 bases short, with 17 bases between. CDR3 size: 15 residues. The germline gives CDR1 SEHNR, CDR2 FQNEAQ (reference sequence). The CDR3 DNA reads TGTGCCAGCAGCTTAAAGCGTTTGGGGCTGAATGAAGCTTTCTTT. Residues: CASSLKRLGLNEAFF.

The V gene is TRBV10-3, the J gene TRBJ1-5; D call uncertain. The germline gives CDR1 ENHRY, CDR2 SYGVKD. V lost 0 bases to trimming and J lost 0 bases, with 6 bases between them. The CDR3 covers 15 residues. The CDR3 protein is CAISESGNSNQPQHF. The CDR3 DNA reads as TGTGCCATCAGTGAGTCCGGGAATAGCAATCAGCCCCAGCATTTT.

The CDR3 DNA reads TGTGCCAGCAGCCAAGACGCGGGGGGTTGGGAGCAGTACTTC. Translated, it gives CASSQDAGGWEQYF. The chain carries TRBV3-1 (or the pseudogene TRBV3-2) and TRBJ2-7, with 8 bases aligning to TRBD2. The V gene end was trimmed by 0 bases and the J gene end by 7 bases; junction bases not matched to a gene: 5. This CDR3 has 14 amino acids. Germline V lookup: CDR1 LGHDT, CDR2 YNNKEL (reference sequence).

This clone was observed a single time. The chain joins TRBV28 to TRBJ2-7; D possibly corresponds to TRBD2 (6 bases). The CDR3 contains 13 residues. V lost 10 bases and J lost 0, with 13 bases in between. Germline V gene data show CDR1 as MDHEN and CDR2 as SYDVKM. The CDR3 protein is CATQEGSSYEQYF. The CDR3 coding sequence is TGTGCCACTCAGGAGGGGAGCTCCTACGAGCAGTACTTC. Supplemented by reference TRBV28 and TRBJ2-7, the full variable domain reads DVKVTQSSRYLVKRTGEKVFLECVQDMDHENMFWYRQDPGLGLRLIYFSYDVKMKEKGDIPEGYSVSREKKERFSLILESASTNQTSMYLCATQEGSSYEQYFGPGTRLTVT.

The chain combines TRBV11-3 with TRBJ2-3, with TRBD2 matching 7 bases. Germline loops: CDR1 SGHNT, CDR2 YENEEA. V gave up 3 bases and J gave up 3 bases; unmatched junction bases: 12. The CDR3 runs 17 residues. The CDR3 region is CASSLGLRSTGTDTQYF. The CDR3 nucleotides read TGTGCCAGCAGCTTGGGACTAAGAAGCACGGGTACAGATACGCAGTATTTT.

This chain joins TRBV18 and TRBJ2-7; TRBD2 might be the D (5 bases). Per the germline V gene, CDR1 is KGHSH and CDR2 is LQKENI. The CDR3 extends over 13 amino acids. Trimming shortened V by 4 bases and J by 4 bases, and 11 bases separated the two germline ends. The CDR3 is CASSLRRSYEQYF. CDR3 bases: TGTGCCAGCTCACTAAGGAGGTCTTACGAGCAGTACTTC.

The V gene is TRBV28, the J gene TRBJ2-3, with 12 bases lining up with TRBD2. Unmatched junction bases numbered 12, after V lost 5 bases and J lost 6 bases. Germline V gene data show CDR1 as MDHEN and CDR2 as SYDVKM. This CDR3 contains 17 residues. The CDR3 DNA reads TGTGCCAGCAGTCATCGACTAGCGGGAGTCAACCCCGATACGCAGTATTTT. Translated, it gives CASSHRLAGVNPDTQYF.

The rearrangement joins TRBV29-1 to TRBJ2-7, with 9 positions matching TRBD1. Trimming cost V 5 bases and J 4 bases; bases outside gene matches: 9. Germline CDR1 is SQVTM and CDR2 is ANQGSEA. CDR3 size: 14 residues. This CDR3 reads CSVTTGGNNYEQYF. In nucleotides, the CDR3 is TGCAGCGTTACTACAGGGGGCAACAATTACGAGCAGTACTTC.

The chain employs TRBV6-5 and TRBJ2-4; tentative D call: TRBD2 (5 bases). This CDR3 contains 14 residues. The V end was cut by 6 bases, the J end by 3 bases, with 12 bases between. CDR1 is MNHEY, CDR2 SVGAGI, per germline. For the CDR3, the DNA is TGTGCCAGCAGGAGCCGGGATTTCAAAAACATTCAGTACTTC. The encoded protein is CASRSRDFKNIQYF.

This clone was seen more than once but under ten times. J is TRBJ2-7 and V is TRBV28, with TRBD2 matching over 9 bases. The V gene's germline CDR1 is MDHEN and CDR2 SYDVKM. The CDR3 spans 17 residues. The trim removed 4 bases at V and 5 bases at J, leaving 15 bases unmatched. CDR3 sequence: CASSYIIGLSGSHEQYF. For the CDR3, the DNA is TGTGCCAGCAGTTATATAATCGGGCTTAGCGGGAGTCACGAGCAGTACTTC.

This clone showed up just a few times. The genes are TRBV19 and TRBJ1-6; 10 bases agree with TRBD1. The CDR3 has 15 amino acids. Germline CDR1 LNHDA, CDR2 SQIVND (reference sequence). The J segment lost 9 bases and the V segment lost 6 bases, leaving 8 bases of the junction unmatched. In DNA form, the CDR3 reads TGTGCCAGTAGATCCGGGACAGGGGACGGTTCACCCCTCCACTTT. Its translation is CASRSGTGDGSPLHF.

V usage is TRBV9 and J usage is TRBJ2-7, with a weak D call TRBD1 (6 bases). With 0 bases removed from V and 2 bases from J, the gap between germline ends came to 21 bases. The CDR3 has 18 amino acids. Germline values: CDR1 SGDLS, CDR2 YYNGEE. The CDR3 DNA sequence: TGTGCCAGCAGCGTAGCCCCCGAAAGGGTAGGGGGAACCTACGAGCAGTACTTC. This translates into CASSVAPERVGGTYEQYF. The whole variable domain, remainder taken from reference TRBV9 and TRBJ2-7, is DSGVTQTPKHLITATGQRVTLRCSPRSGDLSVYWYQQSLDQGLQFLIQYYNGEERAKGNILERFSAQQFPDLHSELNLSSLELGDSALYFCASSVAPERVGGTYEQYFGPGTRLTVT.

This clone showed up just once. This sequence joins TRBV5-6 and TRBJ2-7, with TRBD1 identical over 10 bases. The V segment lost 7 bases and the J segment 3 bases; nucleotides outside the gene matches: 7. The length of the CDR3 is 14 residues. Germline CDR1 reads SGHDT; CDR2 reads YYEEEE. The CDR3 nucleotides are TGTGCCAGCGGATCCGGGACAGGGGACTACGAGCAGTACTTC. Its translation: CASGSGTGDYEQYF.

The J gene is TRBJ1-6, the V gene TRBV3-1 (or the pseudogene TRBV3-2), with 9 bases fitting TRBD1. The germline V gene encodes CDR1 LGHDT and CDR2 YNNKEL (reference sequence). Trimming removed 4 bases from V and 8 bases from J; junction bases left unmatched: 0. The CDR3 is 13 residues long. CDR3 DNA: TGTGCCAGCAGCCGGGACAGGGATTCACCCCTCCACTTT. Amino acid sequence: CASSRDRDSPLHF.